A selection of T cell receptor beta chains follows, all from one sample in a study of blood T cell repertoires in COVID-19. Assay used: immunoSEQ multiplex PCR; TCRdb lists only in-frame clones, some missing. The sample shows around 240,000 clones, approximately 85% of them seen only once. The specimen sequenced was PBMCs or T cells enriched from blood (not recorded which). The receptor source for this set is a woman aged 50 to 60 who had recovered from COVID-19. The CDR3 runs from the conserved cysteine through the conserved F or W.

TRBV19 | CASSMFAGKDYGYTF
TRBV29-1 | CSAPVAGSTDTQYF
TRBV27 | CASRMEGAWNSPLHF
TRBV19 | CASKEGANTEAFF
TRBV12-3/TRBV12-4 | CASSLQGKLFF
TRBV7-8 | CASSLGQVIEAFF
TRBV5-1 | CASSLVADYTGELFF
TRBV19 | CASSMPGQGAPGNTIYF
TRBV4-2 | CASSLGPRSRGPYEQYF
TRBV5-6 | CASSVTQGNEQYF
TRBV12-3/TRBV12-4 | CASRLQGNEQYF
TRBV10-3 | CAISETRLAGHQETQYF
TRBV9 | CASSVGAVSTDTQYF
TRBV7-9 | CASSLYPDGYTF
TRBV5-8 | CASSLERTENNEQFF